The 11 T cell receptor beta chains below come from one sample, sequenced in a study of a mutant IDH1 vaccine in newly diagnosed glioma. These receptors lack a known antigen. The time point is: week 11, during vaccination. Vaccinated patients received 300 ug of mutant IDH1 20-mer peptide per dose, with topical imiquimod. This table comes from immunoSEQ multiplex PCR, and its TCRdb copy is limited to in-frame clones, with some not included. The sample consists of fewer than 150,000 clones, about nine tenths of them appearing once. Sample: PBMCs, taken from a glioma patient whose treatment included an IDH1 peptide vaccine. The receptors shown here come from a woman aged 45-65 years with glioma.

This chain connects TRBV10-3 to TRBJ2-3; TRBD2 matches at 10 bases. The CDR3 length is 16 residues. CDR1 and CDR2 (germline): ENHRY, SYGVKD. The ends lost 3 bases at V and 0 bases at J; junction bases unmatched: 3. CDR3 sequence (DNA): TGTGCCATCAGTGATAGGACTAGCGGTAGCACAGATACGCAGTATTTT. The encoded protein is CAISDRTSGSTDTQYF.

The chain has TRBV2 and TRBJ2-2, with a tentative D call TRBD2 (5 bases). This CDR3 contains 13 residues. The V gene lost 4 bases and the J gene lost 7 bases, with 10 bases spanning the gap. Germline-derived CDR1 and CDR2 are SNHLY and FYNNEI. The CDR3 DNA is TGTGCCAGCAGTGTAGAGGGTTACGGGGAGCTGTTTTTT. The encoded protein is CASSVEGYGELFF.

V is TRBV7-3 and J is TRBJ2-5; D perhaps matches TRBD1 (6 bases). This CDR3 comprises 13 residues. From germline, CDR1 is SGHTA and CDR2 FQGTGA. V was trimmed by 9 bases and J by 0 bases, leaving 11 bases between them. The CDR3 DNA sequence: TGTGCCAGTGCAGGGGTGCACCAAGAGACCCAGTACTTC. Protein product: CASAGVHQETQYF.

A few counts support this clone. V gene TRBV9 combines with J gene TRBJ2-2; D tentatively fits TRBD1 or TRBD2 (5 bases each). In germline, CDR1 is SGDLS, CDR2 YYNGEE. Trimming removed 7 bases at V and 0 bases at J, with 16 bases between. This CDR3 comprises 16 residues. The CDR3 bases are TGTGCCAGCGGGGCTCCTCAGCGGTCGAACACCGGGGAGCTGTTTTTT. It codes for CASGAPQRSNTGELFF.

The chain uses TRBV6-5 and TRBJ1-2; 8 bases agree with TRBD1. After removal of 4 bases from V and 7 bases from J, the junction contained 8 bases not matched to a gene. The CDR3 loop spans 14 amino acids. From germline, CDR1 is MNHEY and CDR2 SVGAGI. CDR3 loop: CASSLQDRELGYTF. The CDR3 nucleotides are TGTGCCAGCAGTTTACAGGACAGGGAACTTGGCTACACCTTC.

The rearrangement uses TRBV6-5 and TRBJ1-2, with a weak D call TRBD1 (6 bases). CDR1 and CDR2 from the germline V gene are MNHEY and SVGAGI. V was clipped by 5 bases and J by 8 bases, with 15 bases between them. The CDR3 is made up of 13 amino acids. The CDR3 region is CASSRDILRGYTF. CDR3 sequence (DNA): TGTGCCAGCAGTCGGGACATCCTGAGGGGCTACACCTTC.

The chain is built from TRBV28 and TRBJ1-4; D not certain. CDR3 length: 14 residues. CDR1 MDHEN and CDR2 SYDVKM come from the germline V gene. V was trimmed by 2 bases and J by 1 base, leaving 5 bases between them. The CDR3 is CASSLPGTNEKLFF. The CDR3, as DNA: TGTGCCAGCAGTTTACCGGGAACTAATGAAAAACTGTTTTTT.

The rearrangement uses TRBV19 and TRBJ2-7; a weak D match, TRBD1 (6 bases). CDR3 length equals 15 residues. V gave up 1 base and J gave up 2 bases, with 12 bases separating them. The germline V gene encodes CDR1 LNHDA and CDR2 SQIVND (reference sequence). CDR3 protein: CASSIGGQPPYEQYF. Written as DNA, the CDR3 is TGTGCCAGTAGTATAGGGGGACAACCCCCCTACGAGCAGTACTTC.

This clone appeared once. The chain carries TRBV11-2 and TRBJ1-3; D ambiguous. Germline V CDR1 and CDR2: SGHAT, FQNNGV. The CDR3 loop spans 17 amino acids. V was trimmed by 1 base and J by 0 bases, leaving 13 bases between them. CDR3 amino acids: CASSLVSPSPSGNTIYF. CDR3 DNA: TGTGCCAGCAGCTTAGTAAGTCCGTCGCCCTCTGGAAACACCATATATTTT.

The V call is TRBV5-8, the J call TRBJ2-4; D call uncertain. The CDR3 runs 13 residues. Trimming shortened V by 7 bases and J by 0 bases, and 8 bases separated the two germline ends. Germline CDR1 SGHTS, CDR2 YDEGEE. The CDR3 region is CASVPLAKNIQYF. Written as DNA, the CDR3 is TGTGCCAGCGTACCTTTAGCCAAAAACATTCAGTACTTC.

The chain couples TRBV4-1 to TRBJ2-7; 9 bases are shared with TRBD1. The CDR3 has 15 amino acids. Germline CDR1 MGHRA, CDR2 YSYEKL. With V trimmed by 3 bases and J by 2 bases, 5 bases remained unmatched. CDR3 sequence reads: CASSHGTGTAYEQYF. For the CDR3, the DNA is TGCGCCAGCAGCCACGGGACAGGGACAGCCTACGAGCAGTACTTC.